A selection of T cell receptor beta chains follows, all from one sample in a study of beta chain features in type 1 diabetes. This table comes from immunoSEQ multiplex PCR, and its TCRdb copy is limited to in-frame clones, with some not included. The sample contains 15,000 or so clones, over 55% of which appear only once. The sequenced sample was Tregs from blood. The receptors were gathered from a man aged 25-45 years with type 1 diabetes. CDR3s include the opening cysteine and the closing phenylalanine or tryptophan. D genes are given only for firm matches. Where a row states a size, it is once, few, many or the class of an expanded clone; other rows omit it.

v_call	clone_size	j_call	d_call	cdr3_length	cdr3_aa	cdr3_nt
TRBV7-2	few	TRBJ2-3	TRBD2	15	CASSLGGLAGRTQYF	TGTGCCAGCAGCTTAGGAGGGCTAGCGGGGCGTACGCAGTATTTT
TRBV2	.	TRBJ1-5	.	14	CASRYRNSNQPQHF	TGTGCCAGCAGATACAGAAATAGCAATCAGCCCCAGCATTTT
TRBV11-2	few	TRBJ2-5	TRBD1	15	CASSTDRGRIETQYF	TGTGCCAGCAGCACGGACAGGGGGAGGATAGAGACCCAGTACTTC
TRBV7-2	.	TRBJ2-4	TRBD2	15	CASSLGLAGGGIQYF	TGTGCCAGCAGCTTAGGACTAGCGGGGGGGGGAATTCAGTACTTC
TRBV5-5	once	TRBJ2-7	.	15	CASSARQGGDYEQYF	TGTGCCAGCAGCGCAAGACAGGGCGGGGACTACGAGCAGTACTTC
TRBV27	.	TRBJ2-4	TRBD2	14	CASSLSGGQNIQYF	TGTGCCAGCAGTTTAAGCGGGGGTCAAAACATTCAGTACTTC
TRBV9	few	TRBJ1-1	TRBD1	15	CASSPQTGGGSEAFF	TGTGCCAGCAGCCCCCAGACAGGGGGAGGGTCTGAAGCTTTCTTT
TRBV10-2	.	TRBJ1-6	.	15	CASSGAVLINSPLHF	TGCGCCAGCAGTGGGGCCGTACTTATTAATTCACCCCTCCACTTT
TRBV4-1	few	TRBJ2-7	TRBD2	16	CASSRASGRGSYEQYF	TGCGCCAGCAGCCGAGCTAGCGGGAGGGGTTCCTACGAGCAGTACTTC
TRBV4-1	once	TRBJ1-4	.	17	CASSQDALQGLWEKLFF	TGCGCCAGCAGCCAAGACGCCCTACAGGGTCTTTGGGAAAAACTGTTTTTT
TRBV5-1	.	TRBJ1-1	.	14	CASSLDRASTEAFF	TGCGCCAGCAGCTTGGACAGGGCTAGCACTGAAGCTTTCTTT
TRBV5-6	few	TRBJ2-7	.	16	CASNMAPGTPLYEQYF	TGTGCCAGCAACATGGCCCCCGGGACACCCCTCTACGAGCAGTACTTC
TRBV9	.	TRBJ2-1	.	15	CASSVGQDSYNEQFF	TGTGCCAGCAGCGTAGGACAGGATTCCTACAATGAGCAGTTCTTC
TRBV2	.	TRBJ1-5	TRBD1	14	CASRPGQAFQPQHF	TGTGCCAGCAGACCGGGACAGGCTTTTCAGCCCCAGCATTTT
TRBV19	.	TRBJ1-2	.	14	CASSPDRDSYGYTF	TGTGCCAGTAGCCCAGACAGAGACTCCTATGGCTACACCTTC
TRBV18	.	TRBJ2-7	TRBD1	14	CASSPGQGFGEQYF	TGTGCCAGCTCACCCGGACAGGGGTTTGGCGAGCAGTACTTC
TRBV29-1	once	TRBJ1-2	.	13	CSVEVDSRGIYTF	TGCAGCGTTGAAGTGGATAGCAGGGGCATCTACACCTTC
TRBV4-1	few	TRBJ2-1	.	16	CASSQVDILSYNEQFF	TGCGCCAGCAGCCAAGTGGACATCCTCTCCTACAATGAGCAGTTCTTC
TRBV6-1	.	TRBJ2-7	TRBD2	18	CASSGPPGLAGDGYEQYF	TGTGCCAGCAGTGGCCCGCCGGGACTAGCGGGAGATGGGTACGAGCAGTACTTC
TRBV5-1	.	TRBJ2-1	.	13	CASSAGGPNEQFF	TGCGCCAGCAGCGCCGGGGGTCCCAATGAGCAGTTCTTC
TRBV10-3	few	TRBJ2-7	TRBD2	13	CAISPSGMGEQYF	TGTGCCATCAGTCCTAGCGGGATGGGCGAGCAGTACTTC
TRBV6-1	.	TRBJ2-3	.	13	CASEGGGADTQYF	TGTGCCAGCGAGGGTGGAGGGGCAGATACGCAGTATTTT
TRBV5-1	.	TRBJ2-7	.	15	CASSLDATATYEQYF	TGCGCCAGCAGCTTGGACGCGACAGCCACCTACGAGCAGTACTTC
TRBV6-5	.	TRBJ1-6	TRBD1	15	CASSYLRQGTAPLHF	TGTGCCAGCAGTTACTTACGACAGGGCACCGCACCCCTCCACTTT
TRBV7-2	.	TRBJ2-1	TRBD1	19	CASSARGAPGQGYYNEQFF	TGTGCCAGCAGCGCCCGGGGGGCACCGGGACAGGGATACTACAATGAGCAGTTCTTC
TRBV10-3	.	TRBJ2-7	TRBD2	17	CAISVPPQRGGSYEQYF	TGTGCCATCAGTGTACCCCCCCAGCGGGGGGGTTCCTACGAGCAGTACTTC
TRBV9	.	TRBJ2-3	TRBD2	14	CASNQAGGMDTQYF	TGTGCCAGCAACCAAGCGGGAGGGATGGATACGCAGTATTTT
TRBV7-9	.	TRBJ1-4	TRBD1	14	CASSLGTGDEKLFF	TGTGCCAGCAGCCTTGGGACAGGGGATGAAAAACTGTTTTTT
TRBV7-9	.	TRBJ1-1	.	15	CASSLARTQNTEAFF	TGTGCCAGCAGCTTAGCCCGGACACAGAACACTGAAGCTTTCTTT
TRBV5-1	few	TRBJ2-2	.	14	CASSLVRSAGELFF	TGCGCCAGCAGCTTGGTTCGGAGCGCCGGGGAGCTGTTTTTT
TRBV6-5	.	TRBJ2-7	.	14	CASSILADTYEQYF	TGTGCCAGCTCGATACTAGCAGATACCTACGAGCAGTACTTC
TRBV2	.	TRBJ2-2	TRBD1	14	CASTGTGYTGELFF	TGTGCCAGCACCGGGACAGGGTATACCGGGGAGCTGTTTTTT
TRBV7-2	.	TRBJ2-7	TRBD1	11	CASSNRGEQYF	TGTGCCAGCAGCAACAGGGGCGAGCAGTACTTC
TRBV19	.	TRBJ1-3	.	12	CASSMAGNTIYF	TGTGCCAGTAGTATGGCAGGAAACACCATATATTTT
TRBV18	.	TRBJ2-5	.	13	CASSRNTQETQYF	TGTGCCAGCTCACGCAACACACAAGAGACCCAGTACTTC
TRBV5-1	.	TRBJ2-5	.	11	CASSFRETQYF	TGCGCCAGCAGCTTTAGAGAGACCCAGTACTTC
TRBV29-1	few	TRBJ2-7	TRBD1	14	CSVEPGQGSYEQYF	TGCAGCGTTGAACCGGGACAGGGGTCCTACGAGCAGTACTTC
TRBV10-3	.	TRBJ2-6	.	15	CAISAGQTGANVLTF	TGTGCCATCAGTGCCGGACAGACTGGGGCCAACGTCCTGACTTTC
TRBV7-9	.	TRBJ2-7	TRBD2	17	CASSMGSSGGPTYEQYF	TGTGCCAGCAGCATGGGGAGTAGCGGGGGGCCCACCTACGAGCAGTACTTC
TRBV5-1	.	TRBJ2-5	TRBD2	19	CASSLVPPTSGRAQETQYF	TGCGCCAGCAGCTTGGTCCCCCCGACTAGCGGGAGGGCCCAAGAGACCCAGTACTTC
TRBV11-2	.	TRBJ2-3	TRBD2	15	CASSYSGRETDTQYF	TGTGCCAGCAGCTACAGCGGGAGGGAAACAGATACGCAGTATTTT
TRBV7-9	.	TRBJ1-5	TRBD1	15	CASSLGGGGNQPQHF	TGTGCCAGCAGCTTAGGAGGGGGCGGAAATCAGCCCCAGCATTTT
TRBV30	.	TRBJ1-1	TRBD1	14	CAWKGDRRSTEAFF	TGTGCCTGGAAGGGGGACAGGCGATCCACTGAAGCTTTCTTT
TRBV7-2	few	TRBJ1-2	TRBD1	15	CASSAAGTGVLGYTF	TGTGCCAGCAGCGCAGCCGGGACAGGGGTTCTTGGCTACACCTTC
TRBV5-1	.	TRBJ1-5	.	15	CASSLSFGANQPQHF	TGCGCCAGCAGCTTGAGTTTTGGGGCCAATCAGCCCCAGCATTTT
TRBV10-1	few	TRBJ1-4	TRBD1	13	CASSDRGSEKLFF	TGCGCCAGCAGTGACAGGGGGAGCGAAAAACTGTTTTTT
TRBV10-3	.	TRBJ2-1	TRBD1	15	CAISGQGAAYNEQFF	TGTGCCATCAGTGGTCAGGGGGCGGCCTACAATGAGCAGTTCTTC
TRBV27	.	TRBJ2-3	.	18	CASSLSPARGISTDTQYF	TGTGCCAGCAGTTTATCACCGGCTCGCGGGATTAGCACAGATACGCAGTATTTT
TRBV18	few	TRBJ1-4	TRBD1	14	CASSPGTGDEKLFF	TGTGCCAGCTCACCAGGGACAGGGGATGAAAAACTGTTTTTT
TRBV10-3	.	TRBJ2-5	TRBD2	15	CAIKPSGGDQETQYF	TGTGCCATCAAACCTAGCGGAGGAGACCAAGAGACCCAGTACTTC